Given below is one T cell receptor beta chain in context. Its antigen remains unknown. The data stem from a study of T-cell memory formation after mild COVID-19. Findings and limits, study-wide: Shrinking CD4+ clones were chiefly CM and EM; CD8+ ones were chiefly EMRA. Unconfirmed was the SARS-CoV-2 specificity of second-wave clones that peaked on day 37.

The CDR3 extends over 16 amino acids. V shed 1 base and J 5 bases; nucleotides not matched to a gene: 7. CDR1 and CDR2 (germline): MNHEY, SMNVEV (reference sequence). TCRdb re-derived calls from the 5' RACE reads in MiXCR, one entry per CDR3 protein. The sample has approximately 88,000 distinct CDR3 sequences, approximately 25% seen once. The rearrangement joins TRBV27 to TRBJ2-1; TRBD1 aligns across 8 bases. Sequenced input: PBMCs or a T cell subset sorted from them (not recorded which). The clonotype comes from a young man who had mild COVID-19 (a few samples of this study predate the infection). Cell type and time point are not known. This chain's CDR3 is CASSLFLSDRDNEQFF. For the CDR3, the DNA is TGTGCCAGCAGTTTATTTCTTTCGGACAGGGACAATGAGCAGTTCTTC.